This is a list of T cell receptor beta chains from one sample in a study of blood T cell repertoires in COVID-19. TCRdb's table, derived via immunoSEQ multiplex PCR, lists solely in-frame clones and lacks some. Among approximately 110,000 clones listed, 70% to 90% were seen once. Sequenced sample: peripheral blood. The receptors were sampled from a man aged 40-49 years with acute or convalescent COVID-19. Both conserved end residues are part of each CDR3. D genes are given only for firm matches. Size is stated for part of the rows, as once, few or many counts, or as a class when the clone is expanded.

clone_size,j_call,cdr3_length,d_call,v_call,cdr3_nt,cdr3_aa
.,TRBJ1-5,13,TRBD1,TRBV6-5,TGTGCCAGCAAACCAGGGGGCTCCTCCCCCCAGCATTTT,CASKPGGSSPQHF
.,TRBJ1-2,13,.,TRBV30,TGTGCCTGGAGTGTACGGGAGCCGGGAGGCTACACCTTC,CAWSVREPGGYTF
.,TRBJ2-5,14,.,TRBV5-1,TGCGCCAGCAGCACGGACAACCAACAAGAGACCCAGTACTTC,CASSTDNQQETQYF
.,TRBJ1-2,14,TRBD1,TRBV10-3,TGTGCCATCAGTGATCGACAGGGGGACTATGGCTACACCTTC,CAISDRQGDYGYTF
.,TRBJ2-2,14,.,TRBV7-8,TGTGCCAGCAGCTTAGGACAATACACCGGGGAGCTGTTTTTT,CASSLGQYTGELFF
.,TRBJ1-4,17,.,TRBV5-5,TGTGCCAGCAGCCCGGACACCTTCTTTACAACTAATGAAAAACTGTTTTTT,CASSPDTFFTTNEKLFF
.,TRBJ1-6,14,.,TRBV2,TGTGCCAGCAGTGACGCGGCTAGGAATTCACCCCTCCACTTT,CASSDAARNSPLHF
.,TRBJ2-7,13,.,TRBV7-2,TGTGCCAGCAGCCCGGGCGGGGCCCTCGAGCAGTACTTC,CASSPGGALEQYF
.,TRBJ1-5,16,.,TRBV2,TGTGCCAGCAGTGAACTTGGGGCGTCTAGCAATCAGCCCCAGCATTTT,CASSELGASSNQPQHF
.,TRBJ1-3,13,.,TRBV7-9,TGTGCCAGCAGCTTAACCCCAGTTGACACCATATATTTT,CASSLTPVDTIYF
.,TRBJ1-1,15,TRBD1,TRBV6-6,TGTGCCAGCAGTTACTCGGGGACAGGGGCCACTGAAGCTTTCTTT,CASSYSGTGATEAFF
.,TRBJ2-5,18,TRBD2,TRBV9,TGTGCCAGCAGCGTAGATACTAGCGGGGGGGTCGTCCAAGAGACCCAGTACTTC,CASSVDTSGGVVQETQYF
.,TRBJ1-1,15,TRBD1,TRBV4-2,TGTGCCAGCAGCCTCTGGACAGGGGGAGCCACTGAAGCTTTCTTT,CASSLWTGGATEAFF
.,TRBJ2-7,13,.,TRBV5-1,TGCGCCAGCAGCTTGGGCGGGAAGGAGGAACAGTACTTC,CASSLGGKEEQYF
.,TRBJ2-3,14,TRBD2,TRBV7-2,TGTGCCAGCGAGGCGGGGGGGCCGACAGATACGCAGTATTTT,CASEAGGPTDTQYF
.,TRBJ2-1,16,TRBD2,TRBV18,TGTGCCAGCTCACCAAGTCTAGCGGGAGGTTTAGATGAGCAGTTCTTC,CASSPSLAGGLDEQFF
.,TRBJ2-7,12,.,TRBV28,TGTGCCAGCAGTCGAGGGCTCTACGAGCAGTACTTC,CASSRGLYEQYF
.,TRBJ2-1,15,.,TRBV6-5,TGTGCCAGCAGTTACTCGGGGGGACCGTACAATGAGCAGTTCTTC,CASSYSGGPYNEQFF
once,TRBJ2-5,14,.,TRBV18,TGTGCCAGCTCACCACAGGGGATTGAGGAGACCCAGTACTTC,CASSPQGIEETQYF
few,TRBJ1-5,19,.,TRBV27,TGTGCCAGCAGTTTCCGCCTAACGACAGCGCGGTATAGCAATCAGCCCCAGCATTTT,CASSFRLTTARYSNQPQHF
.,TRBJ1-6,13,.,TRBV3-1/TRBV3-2,TGTGCCAGCAGCCAACTACACCGAGGAACCCTCCACTTT,CASSQLHRGTLHF
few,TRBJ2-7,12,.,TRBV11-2,TGTGCCAGCAGCCCAGGGGTCTACGAGCAGTACTTC,CASSPGVYEQYF
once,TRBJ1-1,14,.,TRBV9,TGTGCCAGCAGCCCACAGGGAGGGGACACTGAAGCTTTCTTT,CASSPQGGDTEAFF
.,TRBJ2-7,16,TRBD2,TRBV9,TGTGCCAGCAGCGTAGGGGTCCGGACTAGCAACCACGAGCAGTACTTC,CASSVGVRTSNHEQYF
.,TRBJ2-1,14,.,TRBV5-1,TGCGCCAGCAGCTTGGTGGGCCGGTTCAATGAGCAGTTCTTC,CASSLVGRFNEQFF
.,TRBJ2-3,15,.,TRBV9,TGTGCCAGCAGCGTAGGAATACTAGCTGGAGATACGCAGTATTTT,CASSVGILAGDTQYF
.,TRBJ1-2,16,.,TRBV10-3,TGTGCCATCAGTGAGGCTTACCTACCCCCAAACTATGGCTACACCTTC,CAISEAYLPPNYGYTF
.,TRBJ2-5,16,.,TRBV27,TGTGCCAGCAGTTTAACCTTCGCCGGGACACCCGAGACCCAGTACTTC,CASSLTFAGTPETQYF
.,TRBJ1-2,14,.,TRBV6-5,TGTGCCAGCAGTTATGGGGCCTCGGGAGGCGGCTACACCTTC,CASSYGASGGGYTF
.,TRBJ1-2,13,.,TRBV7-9,TGTGCCAGCAGCTTGGGGAGGGGTCCTGGCTACACCTTC,CASSLGRGPGYTF
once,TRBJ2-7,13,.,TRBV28,TGTGCCAGCAGGGGACACGGATCCTACGAGCAGTACTTC,CASRGHGSYEQYF
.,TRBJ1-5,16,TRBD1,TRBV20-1,TGCAGTGCTAGTGGGCAGGGGGCGGTTGGCAATCAGCCCCAGCATTTT,CSASGQGAVGNQPQHF
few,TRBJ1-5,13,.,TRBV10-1,TGCGCCAGCAGTGAGTCCCTCAACGGGGTCCAGCATTTT,CASSESLNGVQHF
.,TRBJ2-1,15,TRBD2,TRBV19,TGTGCCAGTAGTATCCTCCGGACTAGCGGGAGTGAGCAGTTCTTC,CASSILRTSGSEQFF
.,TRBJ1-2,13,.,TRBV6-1,TGTGCCAGCAGTGAAAGCTCTAACTATGGCTACACCTTC,CASSESSNYGYTF
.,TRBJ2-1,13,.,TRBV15,TGTGCCACCAGCAGGCCTAGGGGGAATGAGCAGTTCTTC,CATSRPRGNEQFF
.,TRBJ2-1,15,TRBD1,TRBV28,TGTGCCAGCAGCAAAGACAGGGGAGTTATGAATGAGCAGTTCTTC,CASSKDRGVMNEQFF
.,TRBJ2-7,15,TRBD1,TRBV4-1,TGCGCCAGCAGCCTGATCGCGGACAGGGGTTACGAGCAGTACTTC,CASSLIADRGYEQYF